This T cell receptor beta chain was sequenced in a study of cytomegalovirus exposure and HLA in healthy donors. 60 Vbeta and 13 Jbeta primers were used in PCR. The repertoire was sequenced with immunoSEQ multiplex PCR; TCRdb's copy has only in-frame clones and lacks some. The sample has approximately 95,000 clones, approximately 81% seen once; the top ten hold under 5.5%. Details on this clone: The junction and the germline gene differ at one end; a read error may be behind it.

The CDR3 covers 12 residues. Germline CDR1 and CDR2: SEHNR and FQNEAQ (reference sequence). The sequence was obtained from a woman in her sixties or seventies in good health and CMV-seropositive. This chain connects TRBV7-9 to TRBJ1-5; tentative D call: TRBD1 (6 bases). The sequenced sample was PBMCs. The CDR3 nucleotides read TGTTCCAGCAGCACGGACAGTCAGCCCCAGCATTTT. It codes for CSSSTDSQPQHF.